The next 7 T cell receptor beta chains were all read from a single sample in a study of T-cell reconstitution after alpha-beta-depleted transplantation in children. Researchers prepared the TCRbeta library using unique molecular identifiers, the study reports. TCRdb used MiXCR to reprocess the PCR reads, holding one entry per CDR3 protein. The profile shows 500,000 or so distinct CDR3 sequences, 30% to 35% of them singletons. Source: PBMCs from the stem cell graft donor, taken from the stem cell graft. These receptors all come from a human donor who donated a stem cell graft to a child with aplastic anemia.

This rearrangement joins TRBV18 to TRBJ1-2; 9 bases align to TRBD1. CDR1 is KGHSH and CDR2 is LQKENI in the germline V gene. With 0 bases clipped from V and 5 bases from J, the junction kept 7 bases outside the gene matches. The CDR3 runs 16 residues. CDR3 DNA sequence: TGTGCCAGCTCACCACCGATGGCAGGGACAGGGTATGGCTACACCTTC. Protein sequence: CASSPPMAGTGYGYTF.

V usage is TRBV7-6 and J usage is TRBJ1-5; D is unresolved. This CDR3 is 15 amino acids long. V was clipped by 1 base and J by 5 bases, with 12 bases between them. Germline loops: CDR1 SGHVS, CDR2 FNYEAQ. The CDR3 spells CASSLEAGAHQPQHF. The CDR3 region has the DNA TGTGCCAGCAGCTTAGAGGCAGGAGCCCATCAGCCCCAGCATTTT.

The chain recombines TRBV5-5 with TRBJ1-1; D might be TRBD1 (5 bases). Germline assignment: CDR1 SGHKS and CDR2 YYEKEE (reference sequence). The CDR3 contains 15 residues. Trimming took 4 bases from V and 1 from J, leaving 14 bases between them. CDR3 sequence reads: CASSLMIGQNTEAFF. The CDR3 nucleotides read TGTGCCAGCAGCCTTATGATTGGACAGAACACTGAAGCTTTCTTT.

The CDR3 protein is CAIKSGGYEQYF. CDR3 coding DNA: TGTGCCATAAAGTCGGGGGGATACGAGCAGTACTTC. The chain links TRBV10-3 to TRBJ2-7; 7 bases are shared with TRBD2. The V and J ends lost 9 bases and 4 bases, in that order; junction bases with no gene match: 6. This CDR3 region has 12 residues. Germline V lookup: CDR1 ENHRY, CDR2 SYGVKD.

This clonotype was detected a few times. The CDR3 protein is CASSLTGGEAETQYF. DNA of the CDR3: TGCGCCAGCAGCTTGACCGGCGGGGAGGCGGAGACCCAGTACTTC. The chain has TRBV5-1 and TRBJ2-5; tentatively, D is TRBD2 (6 bases). The germline V and J ends were trimmed by 1 base and 5 bases, with 15 bases remaining between them. Per the germline V gene, CDR1 is SGHRS and CDR2 is YFSETQ. The CDR3 runs 15 residues.

The sample holds a few counts of this clonotype. The chain has TRBV20-1 and TRBJ2-1; 13 positions agree with TRBD2. The CDR3 sequence is 16 residues long. Trimming removed 4 bases from V and 4 bases from J; junction bases left unmatched: 7. Germline loops: CDR1 DFQATT, CDR2 SNEGSKA (reference sequence). The DNA for the CDR3 is TGCAGTGCTAATACGGGACTAGCGGGGTCATACAATGAGCAGTTCTTC. Its translation is CSANTGLAGSYNEQFF.

This clonotype was counted only a few times. The V and J genes are TRBV20-1 and TRBJ2-1; tentative D call: TRBD2 (5 bases). This CDR3 region has 12 residues. The germline V gene encodes CDR1 DFQATT and CDR2 SNEGSKA (reference sequence). V shed 3 bases and J shed 7 bases, with 10 bases lying between them. The DNA of the CDR3 is TGCAGTGCTAGCCTAGCCCGGAATGAGCAGTTCTTC. It encodes CSASLARNEQFF.